The next 15 T cell receptor beta chains were all read from a single sample in a study of pediatric ulcerative colitis. One to two pinch biopsies were taken from the rectum during colonoscopy. The assay was immunoSEQ multiplex PCR, and TCRdb's table has in-frame clones only and misses some. The sample has roughly 16,000 clones; about 80% are singletons. The specimen sequenced was gut tissue. The receptors were gathered from a boy between 10 and 17 years old who was a control in a study of pediatric ulcerative colitis.

The rearrangement joins TRBV7-6 to TRBJ2-7; D may correspond to TRBD1 or TRBD2 (5 bases each). Trimming cost V 0 bases and J 1 base, with 7 bases left between them. CDR1 SGHVS and CDR2 FNYEAQ come from the germline V gene. The CDR3 is made up of 14 amino acids. CDR3 nucleotide sequence: TGTGCCAGCAGCTTAGCGGGGGATTCCTACGAGCAGTACTTC. Translated: CASSLAGDSYEQYF.

The chain is built from TRBV7-3 and TRBJ1-6, with TRBD1 matching 7 bases. This CDR3 has 12 amino acids. V was clipped by 5 bases and J by 16 bases; unmatched bases: 8. Germline V gene data show CDR1 as SGHTA and CDR2 as FQGTGA. CDR3 in DNA: TGTGCCAGCAGCACCCAACAGGGGAGACTCCACTTT. Protein: CASSTQQGRLHF.

The chain combines TRBV6-1 with TRBJ1-2, with TRBD1 identical over 7 bases. The CDR3 has 13 amino acids. Germline CDR1 is MNHNS and CDR2 is SASEGT. Trimming cost V 4 bases and J 7 bases; bases outside gene matches: 6. The CDR3 nucleotides are TGTGCCAGCAGTGCACAGACAGGGAGTGGCTACACCTTC. Translating it yields CASSAQTGSGYTF.

This clone was counted a single time. This chain links TRBV27 with TRBJ1-5; 7 bases are shared with TRBD1. Germline-derived CDR1 and CDR2 are MNHEY and SMNVEV (reference sequence). This CDR3 comprises 15 residues. V lost 2 bases and J lost 4; bases outside the gene matches: 5. CDR3 DNA: TGTGCCAGCAGTTTAAACCCAGGGGGGAATCAGCCCCAGCATTTT. Encoded protein: CASSLNPGGNQPQHF.

The chain carries TRBV6-5 and TRBJ1-2; D uncertain. This CDR3 contains 12 residues. Germline CDR1 and CDR2: MNHEY and SVGAGI. The germline V and J ends were trimmed by 10 bases and 8 bases, with 17 bases remaining between them. CDR3 sequence: CATRKGPGGYTF. The CDR3 DNA sequence: TGTGCCACCAGAAAGGGCCCGGGCGGCTACACCTTC.

The J gene is TRBJ2-7, the V gene TRBV29-1, with 7 nucleotides matching TRBD1. Trimming cost V 4 bases and J 5 bases; bases outside gene matches: 5. CDR3 length: 12 amino acids. Germline values: CDR1 SQVTM, CDR2 ANQGSEA. The CDR3 coding sequence is TGCAGCGTTGGGGCAGGGGGTAACGAGCAGTACTTC. It codes for CSVGAGGNEQYF.

The gene calls are TRBV19 and TRBJ1-6, with D maybe TRBD1 (5 bases). This CDR3 contains 16 residues. Germline V gene lookup returns CDR1 LNHDA and CDR2 SQIVND (reference sequence). V was cut by 1 base and J by 5 bases, with 12 bases left in between. The DNA of the CDR3 is TGTGCCAGTAGTATAGGGGCAGGGCCGCATAATTCACCCCTCCACTTT. Encoded protein: CASSIGAGPHNSPLHF. Looking up the rest from reference TRBV19 and TRBJ1-6 gives the full variable domain: DGGITQSPKYLFRKEGQNVTLSCEQNLNHDAMYWYRQDPGQGLRLIYYSQIVNDFQKGDIAEGYSVSREKKESFPLTVTSAQKNPTAFYLCASSIGAGPHNSPLHFGNGTRLTVT.

The rearrangement joins TRBV7-2 to TRBJ1-4; no reliable D call. The V gene lost 1 base and the J gene lost 4 bases, with 10 bases spanning the gap. This CDR3 has 15 amino acids. From germline, CDR1 is SGHTA and CDR2 FQGNSA. Here the CDR3 DNA reads TGTGCCAGCAGCTTAGTGGCAGGAAATAATGAAAAACTGTTTTTT. This codes for CASSLVAGNNEKLFF. Looking up the rest from reference TRBV7-2 and TRBJ1-4 gives the full variable domain: GAGVSQSPSNKVTEKGKDVELRCDPISGHTALYWYRQSLGQGLEFLIYFQGNSAPDKSGLPSDRFSAERTGGSVSTLTIQRTQQEDSAVYLCASSLVAGNNEKLFFGSGTQLSVL.

This sequence joins TRBV7-7 and TRBJ2-2; D gene ambiguous. The CDR3 covers 13 residues. Germline V gives CDR1 SSHAT, CDR2 FNYEAQ (reference sequence). Trimming stripped 2 bases from V and 6 bases from J, with 7 bases between. This CDR3 is CASSLLFSGELFF. The CDR3 region has the DNA TGTGCCAGCAGCTTATTGTTCTCCGGGGAGCTGTTTTTT.

The chain couples TRBV19 to TRBJ1-1; 12 bases fit TRBD1. The junction had 10 bases not matched to a gene; V was cut back by 4 bases and J by 13 bases. The CDR3 has 14 amino acids. Per the germline V gene, CDR1 is LNHDA and CDR2 is SQIVND (reference sequence). The CDR3 nucleotides read TGTGCCAGTAGTAGGGACGCGGGACAGGGGGCGCTTTTCTTT. Translating gives CASSRDAGQGALFF.

The chain couples TRBV7-3 to TRBJ2-7; D gene uncertain. The CDR3 has 14 amino acids. V lost 2 bases, J lost 6 bases, and 14 bases lay in between. The germline V gene has CDR1 SGHTA and CDR2 FQGTGA. The CDR3 reads CASSLVSGLSEQYF. Written as DNA, the CDR3 is TGTGCCAGCAGCTTAGTTTCAGGTTTGAGCGAGCAGTACTTC.

This clone occurred a few times. This CDR3 is CASSFGDYEQYF. CDR3 nucleotide sequence: TGCGCCAGCAGCTTTGGGGACTACGAGCAGTACTTC. V usage is TRBV5-1 and J usage is TRBJ2-7; D unclear. There are 12 residues in the CDR3. Trimming removed 2 bases at V and 3 bases at J, with 6 bases between. Germline-derived CDR1 and CDR2 are SGHRS and YFSETQ.

The rearrangement links TRBV14 to TRBJ1-1; a possible D gene is TRBD1 (6 bases). The germline V gene encodes CDR1 SGHDN and CDR2 FVKESK. CDR3 length: 13 amino acids. V lost 5 bases, J lost 7 bases, and 14 bases lay in between. The CDR3 sequence is CASSKQGIREAFF. The CDR3 nucleotides read TGTGCCAGCAGCAAACAGGGTATCCGTGAAGCTTTCTTT.

The rearrangement joins TRBV5-6 to TRBJ1-5, with unresolved D. This CDR3 is built from 15 residues. Germline assignment: CDR1 SGHDT and CDR2 YYEEEE. V lost 1 base and J lost 0, with 8 bases in between. CDR3 sequence: CASSLKSLSNQPQHF. CDR3 coding DNA: TGTGCCAGCAGCTTGAAATCGCTTAGCAATCAGCCCCAGCATTTT.

As for this clone: This sample also contains other DNA sequences that code for the same CDR3. The V and J genes are TRBV5-1 and TRBJ2-5; no definite D call. The germline gives CDR1 SGHRS, CDR2 YFSETQ. The CDR3 is 11 residues long. V dropped 2 bases and J dropped 2 bases, with 1 base sitting between them. In DNA, the CDR3 is TGCGCCAGCAGCTTACAAGAGACCCAGTACTTC. This gives the protein CASSLQETQYF.